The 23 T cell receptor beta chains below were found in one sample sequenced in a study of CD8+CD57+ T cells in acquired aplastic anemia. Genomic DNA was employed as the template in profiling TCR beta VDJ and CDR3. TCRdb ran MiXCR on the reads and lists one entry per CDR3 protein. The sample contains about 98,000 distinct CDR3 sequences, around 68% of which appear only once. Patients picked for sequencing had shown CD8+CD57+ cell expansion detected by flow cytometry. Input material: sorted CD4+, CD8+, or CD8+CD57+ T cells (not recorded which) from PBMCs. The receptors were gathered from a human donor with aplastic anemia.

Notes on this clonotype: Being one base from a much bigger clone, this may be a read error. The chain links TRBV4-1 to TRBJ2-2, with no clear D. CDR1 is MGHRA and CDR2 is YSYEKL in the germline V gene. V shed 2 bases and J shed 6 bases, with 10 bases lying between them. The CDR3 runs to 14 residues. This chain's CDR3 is CASSQPFGAGELFF. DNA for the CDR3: TGCGCCAGCAGCCAACCTTTTGGGGCCGGGGAGCTGTTTTTT.

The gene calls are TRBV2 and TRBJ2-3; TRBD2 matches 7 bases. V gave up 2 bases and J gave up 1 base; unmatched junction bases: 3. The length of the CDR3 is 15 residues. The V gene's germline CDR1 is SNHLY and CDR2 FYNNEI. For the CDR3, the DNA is TGTGCCAGCAGTGAATGGGGAGGGGGCACAGATACGCAGTATTTT. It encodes CASSEWGGGTDTQYF.

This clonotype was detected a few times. The CDR3 spells CSALFQVASEQYF. DNA of the CDR3: TGCAGTGCTCTCTTTCAGGTGGCTTCCGAGCAGTACTTC. The V and J genes are TRBV20-1 and TRBJ2-7; D unclear. V was shortened by 5 bases and J by 6 bases, with 17 bases between the two germline ends. Germline V gene sequence: CDR1 DFQATT, CDR2 SNEGSKA (reference sequence). The CDR3 covers 13 residues.

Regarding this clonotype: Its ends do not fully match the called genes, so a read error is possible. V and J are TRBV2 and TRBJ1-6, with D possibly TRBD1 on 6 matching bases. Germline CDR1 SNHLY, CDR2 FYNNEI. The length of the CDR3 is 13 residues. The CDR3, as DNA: TGCGCCAGTCAAGGGAGGGGGAATTCACCCCTCCACTTT. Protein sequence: CASQGRGNSPLHF. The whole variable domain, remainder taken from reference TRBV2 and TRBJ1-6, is EPEVTQTPSHQVTQMGQEVILRCVPISNHLYFYWYRQILGQKVEFLVSFYNNEISEKSEIFDDQFSVERPDGSNFTLKIRSTKLEDSAMYFCASQGRGNSPLHFGNGTRLTVT.

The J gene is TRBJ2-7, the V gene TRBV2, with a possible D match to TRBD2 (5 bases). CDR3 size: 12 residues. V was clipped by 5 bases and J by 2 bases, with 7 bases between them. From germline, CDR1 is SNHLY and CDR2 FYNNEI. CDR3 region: CASSKEAYEQYF. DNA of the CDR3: TGTGCCAGCAGTAAGGAGGCCTACGAGCAGTACTTC.

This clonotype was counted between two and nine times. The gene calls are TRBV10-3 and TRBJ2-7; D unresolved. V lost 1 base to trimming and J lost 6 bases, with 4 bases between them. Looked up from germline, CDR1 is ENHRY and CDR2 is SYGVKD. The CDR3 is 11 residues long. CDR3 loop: CAISELGEQYF. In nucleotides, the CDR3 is TGTGCCATCAGTGAGTTGGGCGAGCAGTACTTC.

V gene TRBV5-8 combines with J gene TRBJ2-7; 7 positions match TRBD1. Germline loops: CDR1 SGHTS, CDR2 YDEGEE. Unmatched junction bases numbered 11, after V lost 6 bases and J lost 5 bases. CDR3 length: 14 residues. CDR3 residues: CASTITGTVDEQYF. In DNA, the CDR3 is TGTGCCAGCACCATAACCGGGACAGTTGACGAGCAGTACTTC.

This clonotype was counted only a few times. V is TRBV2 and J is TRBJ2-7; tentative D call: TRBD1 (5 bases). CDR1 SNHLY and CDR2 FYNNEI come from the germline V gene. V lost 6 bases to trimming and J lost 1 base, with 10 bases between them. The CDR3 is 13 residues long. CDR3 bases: TGTGCCAGCAGGCCCGACAGTTCCTACGAGCAGTACTTC. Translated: CASRPDSSYEQYF.

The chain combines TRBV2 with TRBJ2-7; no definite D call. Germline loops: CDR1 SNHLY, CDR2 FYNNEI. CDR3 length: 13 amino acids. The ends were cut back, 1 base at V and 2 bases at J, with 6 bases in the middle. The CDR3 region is CASSEGGPYEQYF. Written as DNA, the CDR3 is TGTGCCAGCAGTGAAGGGGGTCCCTACGAGCAGTACTTC.

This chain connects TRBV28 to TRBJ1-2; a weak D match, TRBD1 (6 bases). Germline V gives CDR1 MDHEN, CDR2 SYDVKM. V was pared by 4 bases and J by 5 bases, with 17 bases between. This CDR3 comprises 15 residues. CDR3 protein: CASSYGGAQPYGYTF. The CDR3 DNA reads TGTGCCAGCAGTTATGGGGGGGCCCAGCCTTATGGCTACACCTTC.

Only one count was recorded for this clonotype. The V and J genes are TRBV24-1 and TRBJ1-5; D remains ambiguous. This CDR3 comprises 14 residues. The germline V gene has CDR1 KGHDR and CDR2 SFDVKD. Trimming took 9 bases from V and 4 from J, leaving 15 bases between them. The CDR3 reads CATSQPGLNQPQHF. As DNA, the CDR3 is TGTGCCACCTCCCAACCGGGTCTGAATCAGCCCCAGCATTTT.

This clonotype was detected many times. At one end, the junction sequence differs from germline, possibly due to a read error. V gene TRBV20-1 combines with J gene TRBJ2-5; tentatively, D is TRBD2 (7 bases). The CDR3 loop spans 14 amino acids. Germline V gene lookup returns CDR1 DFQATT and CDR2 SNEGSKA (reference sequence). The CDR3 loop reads CSARGGGDQETQYF. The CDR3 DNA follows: TGCAGTGCCAGAGGGGGGGGGGACCAAGAGACCCAGTACTTC.

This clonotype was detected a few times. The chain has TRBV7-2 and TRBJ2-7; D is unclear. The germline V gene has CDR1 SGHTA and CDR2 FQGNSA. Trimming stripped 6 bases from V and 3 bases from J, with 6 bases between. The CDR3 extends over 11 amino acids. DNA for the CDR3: TGTGCCAGCAGTATGGACTACGAGCAGTACTTC. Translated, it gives CASSMDYEQYF. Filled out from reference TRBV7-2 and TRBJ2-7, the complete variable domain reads GAGVSQSPSNKVTEKGKDVELRCDPISGHTALYWYRQSLGQGLEFLIYFQGNSAPDKSGLPSDRFSAERTGGSVSTLTIQRTQQEDSAVYLCASSMDYEQYFGPGTRLTVT.

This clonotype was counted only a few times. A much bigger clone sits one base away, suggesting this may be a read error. DNA for the CDR3: TGTGCCAGCACCAGGGGAGGGATGGACGAGCGGTACTTC. Translated, it gives CASTRGGMDERYF. The chain carries TRBV27 and TRBJ2-7; D perhaps matches TRBD2 (7 bases). The V gene's germline CDR1 is MNHEY and CDR2 SMNVEV (reference sequence). The CDR3 loop spans 13 amino acids.

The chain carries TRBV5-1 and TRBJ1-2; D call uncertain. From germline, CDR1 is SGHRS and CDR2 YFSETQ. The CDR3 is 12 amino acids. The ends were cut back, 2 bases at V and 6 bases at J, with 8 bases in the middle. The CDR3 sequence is CASSFSGDGYTF. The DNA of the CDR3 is TGCGCCAGCAGCTTTAGTGGAGATGGCTACACCTTC.

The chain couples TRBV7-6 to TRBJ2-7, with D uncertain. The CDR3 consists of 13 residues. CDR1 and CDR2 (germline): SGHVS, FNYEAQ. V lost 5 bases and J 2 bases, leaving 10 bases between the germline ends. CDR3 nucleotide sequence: TGTGCCAGCAGCGCAGCAGTTACCTACGAGCAGTACTTC. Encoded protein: CASSAAVTYEQYF.

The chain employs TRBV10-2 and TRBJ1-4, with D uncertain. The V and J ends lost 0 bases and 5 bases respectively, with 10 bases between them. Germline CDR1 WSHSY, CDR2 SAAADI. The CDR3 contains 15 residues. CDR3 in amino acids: CASSESSVSNEKLFF. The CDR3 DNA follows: TGCGCCAGCAGTGAGTCATCGGTGAGCAATGAAAAACTGTTTTTT.

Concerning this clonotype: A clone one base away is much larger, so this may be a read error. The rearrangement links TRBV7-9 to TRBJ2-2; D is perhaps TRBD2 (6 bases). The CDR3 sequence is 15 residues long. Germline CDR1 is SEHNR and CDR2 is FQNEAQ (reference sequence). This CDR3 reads CASSSFPGRSREPFF. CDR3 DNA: TGTGCCAGCAGCTCTTTCCCCGGGAGAAGCCGGGAGCCGTTTTTT.

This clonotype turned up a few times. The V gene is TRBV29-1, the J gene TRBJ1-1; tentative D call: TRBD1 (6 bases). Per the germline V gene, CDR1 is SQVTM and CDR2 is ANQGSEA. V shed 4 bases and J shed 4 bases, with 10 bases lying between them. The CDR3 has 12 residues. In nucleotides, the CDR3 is TGCAGCGTTGTATACAGGGTCACTGAAGCTTTCTTT. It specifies CSVVYRVTEAFF.

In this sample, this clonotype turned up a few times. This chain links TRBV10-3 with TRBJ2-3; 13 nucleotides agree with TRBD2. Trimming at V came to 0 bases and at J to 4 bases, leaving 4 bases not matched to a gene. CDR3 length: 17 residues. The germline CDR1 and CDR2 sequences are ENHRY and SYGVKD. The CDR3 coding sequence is TGTGCCATCAGTGAGTCAGGACTAGCGGGAGTTGCAGATACGCAGTATTTT. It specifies CAISESGLAGVADTQYF.

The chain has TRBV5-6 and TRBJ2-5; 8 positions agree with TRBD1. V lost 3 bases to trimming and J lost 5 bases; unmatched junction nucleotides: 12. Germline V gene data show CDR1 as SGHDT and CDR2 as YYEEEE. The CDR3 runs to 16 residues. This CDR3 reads CASSWTGSNIQETQYF. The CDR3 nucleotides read TGTGCCAGCAGCTGGACAGGGAGTAATATACAGGAGACCCAGTACTTC.

The CDR3 DNA reads TGTGCCACCAGCCTATTCGTGCAGACCCAGTACTTC. Its translation: CATSLFVQTQYF. This chain uses TRBV15 with TRBJ2-5; D unclear. V was cut by 5 bases and J by 6 bases, with 10 bases left in between. This CDR3 spans 12 amino acids. The germline gives CDR1 LNHNV, CDR2 YYDKDF (reference sequence).

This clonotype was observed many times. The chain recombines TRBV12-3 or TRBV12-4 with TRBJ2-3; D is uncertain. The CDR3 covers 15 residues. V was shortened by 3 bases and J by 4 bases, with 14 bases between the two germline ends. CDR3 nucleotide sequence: TGTGCCAGCAGTTTTCAGGTGTCTGACGCAGATACGCAGTATTTT. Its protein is CASSFQVSDADTQYF.